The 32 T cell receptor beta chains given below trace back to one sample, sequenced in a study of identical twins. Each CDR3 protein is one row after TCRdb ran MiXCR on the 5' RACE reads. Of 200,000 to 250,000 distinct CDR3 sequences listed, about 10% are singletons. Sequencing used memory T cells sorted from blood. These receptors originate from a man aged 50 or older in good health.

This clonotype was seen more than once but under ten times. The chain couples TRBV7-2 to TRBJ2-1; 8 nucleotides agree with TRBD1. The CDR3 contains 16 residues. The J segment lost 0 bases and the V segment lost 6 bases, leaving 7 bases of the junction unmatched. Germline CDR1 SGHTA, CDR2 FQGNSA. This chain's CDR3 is CASRLTGADSYNEQFF. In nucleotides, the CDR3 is TGTGCCAGCAGACTGACAGGGGCGGACTCCTACAATGAGCAGTTCTTC. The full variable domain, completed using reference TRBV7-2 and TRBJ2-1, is GAGVSQSPSNKVTEKGKDVELRCDPISGHTALYWYRQSLGQGLEFLIYFQGNSAPDKSGLPSDRFSAERTGGSVSTLTIQRTQQEDSAVYLCASRLTGADSYNEQFFGPGTRLTVL.

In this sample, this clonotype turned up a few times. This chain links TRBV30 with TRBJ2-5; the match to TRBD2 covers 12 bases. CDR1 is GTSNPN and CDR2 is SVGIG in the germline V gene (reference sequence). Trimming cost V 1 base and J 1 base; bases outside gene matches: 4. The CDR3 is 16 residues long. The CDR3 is CAWSAGLAGFQETQYF. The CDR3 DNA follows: TGTGCCTGGAGTGCAGGACTAGCGGGGTTCCAAGAGACCCAGTACTTC.

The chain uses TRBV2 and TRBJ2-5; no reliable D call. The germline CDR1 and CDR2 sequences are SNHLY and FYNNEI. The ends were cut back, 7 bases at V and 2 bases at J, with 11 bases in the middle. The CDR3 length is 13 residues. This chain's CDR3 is CASILQRQETQYF. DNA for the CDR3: TGTGCCAGCATCCTTCAGAGACAAGAGACCCAGTACTTC.

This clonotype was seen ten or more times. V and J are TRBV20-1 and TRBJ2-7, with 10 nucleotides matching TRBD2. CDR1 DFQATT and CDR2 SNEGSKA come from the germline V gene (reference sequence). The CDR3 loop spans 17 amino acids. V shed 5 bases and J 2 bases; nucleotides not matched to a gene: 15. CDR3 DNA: TGCAGTGCTTCACTAGCGGGATTGGGTCAAGGCCCCTACGAGCAGTACTTC. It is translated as CSASLAGLGQGPYEQYF.

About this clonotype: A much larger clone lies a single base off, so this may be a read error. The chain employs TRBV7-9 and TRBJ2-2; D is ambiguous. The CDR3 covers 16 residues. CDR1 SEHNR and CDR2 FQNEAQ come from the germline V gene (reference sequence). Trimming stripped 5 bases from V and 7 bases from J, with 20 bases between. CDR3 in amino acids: CASSLNTVIRVGELFF. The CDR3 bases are TGTGCCAGCAGCCTCAACACGGTAATCCGAGTCGGGGAGCTGTTTTTT.

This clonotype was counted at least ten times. The CDR3 DNA is TGCGCCAGCAGCGTTGAGGGGCGGGGAAACACCATATATTTT. This codes for CASSVEGRGNTIYF. The V call is TRBV5-1, the J call TRBJ1-3; perhaps TRBD1 as D (5 bases). This CDR3 is 14 amino acids long. V gave up 4 bases and J gave up 4 bases, with 12 bases separating them. Per the germline V gene, CDR1 is SGHRS and CDR2 is YFSETQ.

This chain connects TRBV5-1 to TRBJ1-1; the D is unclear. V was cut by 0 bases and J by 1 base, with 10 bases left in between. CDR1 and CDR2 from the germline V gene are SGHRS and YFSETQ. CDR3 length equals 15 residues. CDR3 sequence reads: CASSLGGGENTEAFF. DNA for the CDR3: TGCGCCAGCAGCTTGGGGGGAGGAGAGAACACTGAAGCTTTCTTT.

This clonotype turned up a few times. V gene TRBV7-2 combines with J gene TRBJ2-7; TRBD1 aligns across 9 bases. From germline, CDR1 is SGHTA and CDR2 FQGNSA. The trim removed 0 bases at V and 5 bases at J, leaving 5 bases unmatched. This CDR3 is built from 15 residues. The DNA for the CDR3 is TGTGCCAGCAGCTTAGCTGGGACAGGGAGGAACGAGCAGTACTTC. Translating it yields CASSLAGTGRNEQYF.

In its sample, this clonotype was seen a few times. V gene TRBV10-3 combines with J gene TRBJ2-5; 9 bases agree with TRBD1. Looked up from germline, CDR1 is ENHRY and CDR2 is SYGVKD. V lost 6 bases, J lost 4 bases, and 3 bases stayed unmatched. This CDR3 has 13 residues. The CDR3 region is CAIRQGAGETQYF. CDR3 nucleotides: TGTGCCATCAGACAGGGGGCGGGAGAGACCCAGTACTTC.

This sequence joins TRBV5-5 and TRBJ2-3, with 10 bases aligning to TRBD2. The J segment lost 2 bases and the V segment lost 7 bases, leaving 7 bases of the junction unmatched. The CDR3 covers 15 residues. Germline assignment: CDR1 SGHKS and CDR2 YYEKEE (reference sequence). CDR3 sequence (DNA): TGTGCCAGCTTCCCACTAGCGGGGTACACAGATACGCAGTATTTT. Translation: CASFPLAGYTDTQYF.

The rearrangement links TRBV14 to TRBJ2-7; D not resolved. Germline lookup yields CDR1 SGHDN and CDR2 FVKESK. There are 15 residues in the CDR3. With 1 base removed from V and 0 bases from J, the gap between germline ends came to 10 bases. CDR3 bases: TGTGCCAGCAGCCAAGCCAGGTCCGGCTCCTACGAGCAGTACTTC. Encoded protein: CASSQARSGSYEQYF.

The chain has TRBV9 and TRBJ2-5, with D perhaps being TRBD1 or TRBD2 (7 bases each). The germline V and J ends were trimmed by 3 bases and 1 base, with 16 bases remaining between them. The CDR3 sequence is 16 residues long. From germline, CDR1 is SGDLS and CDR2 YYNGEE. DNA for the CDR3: TGTGCCAGCAGCGCAGGGGGGAGGGTGCGCCAAGAGACCCAGTACTTC. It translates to CASSAGGRVRQETQYF.

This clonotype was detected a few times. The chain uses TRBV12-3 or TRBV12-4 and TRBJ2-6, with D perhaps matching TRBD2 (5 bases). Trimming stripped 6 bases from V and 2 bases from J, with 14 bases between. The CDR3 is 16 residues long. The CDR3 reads CASSPFVGAGANVLTF. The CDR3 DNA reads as TGTGCCAGCAGCCCTTTTGTCGGGGCTGGGGCCAACGTCCTGACTTTC.

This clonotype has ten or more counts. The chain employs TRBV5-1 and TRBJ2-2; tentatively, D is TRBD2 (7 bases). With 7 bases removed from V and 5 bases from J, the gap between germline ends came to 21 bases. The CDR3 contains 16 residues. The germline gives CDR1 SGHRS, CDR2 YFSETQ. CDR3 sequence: CASLPGGGGRTGELFF. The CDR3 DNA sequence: TGCGCCAGCTTGCCGGGAGGCGGGGGCAGAACCGGGGAGCTGTTTTTT.

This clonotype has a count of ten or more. CDR3 coding DNA: TGCAGCGCCACTAACAGGGGGCAGTCCTACGAGCAGTACTTC. Protein product: CSATNRGQSYEQYF. The chain has TRBV29-1 and TRBJ2-7; 9 bases match TRBD1. CDR1 and CDR2 from the germline V gene are SQVTM and ANQGSEA. CDR3 length: 14 amino acids. J gave up 1 base and V 7 bases, and 8 bases lay outside the gene matches.

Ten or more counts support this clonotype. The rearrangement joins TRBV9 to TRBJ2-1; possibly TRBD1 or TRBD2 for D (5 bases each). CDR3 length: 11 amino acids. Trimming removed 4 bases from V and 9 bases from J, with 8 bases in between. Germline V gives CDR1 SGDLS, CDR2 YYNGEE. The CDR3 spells CASSPGTEQFF. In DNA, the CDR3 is TGTGCCAGCAGCCCGGGGACTGAGCAGTTCTTC.

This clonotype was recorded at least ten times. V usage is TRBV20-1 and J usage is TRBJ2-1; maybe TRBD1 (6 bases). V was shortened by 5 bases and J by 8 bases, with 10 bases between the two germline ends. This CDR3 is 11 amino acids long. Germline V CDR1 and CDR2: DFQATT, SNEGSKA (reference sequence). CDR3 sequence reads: CSASQGHEQFF. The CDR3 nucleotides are TGCAGTGCTTCGCAGGGGCATGAGCAGTTCTTC.

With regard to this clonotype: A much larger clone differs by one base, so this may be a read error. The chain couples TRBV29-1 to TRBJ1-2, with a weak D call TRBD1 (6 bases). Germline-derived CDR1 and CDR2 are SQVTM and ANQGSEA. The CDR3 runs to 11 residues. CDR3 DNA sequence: TGCAGCGTTACGGGGGCGGATGGCTACCCCTTC. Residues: CSVTGADGYPF.

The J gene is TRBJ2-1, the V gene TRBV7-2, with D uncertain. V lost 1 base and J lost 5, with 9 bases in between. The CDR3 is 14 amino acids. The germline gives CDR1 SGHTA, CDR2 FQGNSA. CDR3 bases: TGTGCCAGCAGCTTAGTAGTTAGGGACAATGAGCAGTTCTTC. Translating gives CASSLVVRDNEQFF.

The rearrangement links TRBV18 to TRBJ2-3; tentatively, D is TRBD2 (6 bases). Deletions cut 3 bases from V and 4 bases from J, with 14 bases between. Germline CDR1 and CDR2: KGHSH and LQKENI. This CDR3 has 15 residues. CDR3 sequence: CASSPSGPPPDTQYF. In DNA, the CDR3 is TGTGCCAGCTCACCGAGCGGGCCCCCTCCAGATACGCAGTATTTT.

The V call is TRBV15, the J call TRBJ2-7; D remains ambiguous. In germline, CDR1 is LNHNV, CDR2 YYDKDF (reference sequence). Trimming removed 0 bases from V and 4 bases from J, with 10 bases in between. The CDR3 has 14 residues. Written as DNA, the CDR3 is TGTGCCACCAGCAGAGATAGGCAGGTATACGAGCAGTACTTC. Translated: CATSRDRQVYEQYF.

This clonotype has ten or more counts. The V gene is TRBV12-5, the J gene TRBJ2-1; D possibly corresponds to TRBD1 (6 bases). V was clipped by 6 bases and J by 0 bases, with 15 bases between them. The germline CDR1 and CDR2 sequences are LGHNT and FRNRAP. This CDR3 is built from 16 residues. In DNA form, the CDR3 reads TGTGCTAGTGGGGACCGGACAGCGAGCTCCTACAATGAGCAGTTCTTC. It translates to CASGDRTASSYNEQFF.

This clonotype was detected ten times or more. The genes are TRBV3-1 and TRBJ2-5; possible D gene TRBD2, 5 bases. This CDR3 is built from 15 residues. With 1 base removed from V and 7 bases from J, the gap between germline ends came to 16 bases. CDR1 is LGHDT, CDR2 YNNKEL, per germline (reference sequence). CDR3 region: CASSQGFRELRTQYF. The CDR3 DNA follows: TGTGCCAGCAGCCAAGGTTTTAGGGAGCTCAGGACCCAGTACTTC.

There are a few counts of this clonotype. CDR3 in DNA: TGTGCCAGCAGAGAAGCCTGGGACACCGGGGAGCTGTTTTTT. This codes for CASREAWDTGELFF. The V gene is TRBV3-1, the J gene TRBJ2-2; no definite D call. The CDR3 is made up of 14 amino acids. Trimming left V 6 bases short and J 3 bases short, with 11 bases between. The germline CDR1 and CDR2 sequences are LGHDT and YNNKEL (reference sequence). Variable domain in full (rest from reference TRBV3-1 and TRBJ2-2): DTAVSQTPKYLVTQMGNDKSIKCEQNLGHDTMYWYKQDSKKFLKIMFSYNNKELIINETVPNRFSPKSPDKAHLNLHINSLELGDSAVYFCASREAWDTGELFFGEGSRLTVL.

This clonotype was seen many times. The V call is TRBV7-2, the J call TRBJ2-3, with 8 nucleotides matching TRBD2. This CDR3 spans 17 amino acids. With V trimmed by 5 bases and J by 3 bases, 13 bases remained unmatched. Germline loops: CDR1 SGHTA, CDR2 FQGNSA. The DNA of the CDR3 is TGTGCCAGCAGCCCTAGCGCATTAGCGGGGAGAACAGATACGCAGTATTTT. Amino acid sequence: CASSPSALAGRTDTQYF.

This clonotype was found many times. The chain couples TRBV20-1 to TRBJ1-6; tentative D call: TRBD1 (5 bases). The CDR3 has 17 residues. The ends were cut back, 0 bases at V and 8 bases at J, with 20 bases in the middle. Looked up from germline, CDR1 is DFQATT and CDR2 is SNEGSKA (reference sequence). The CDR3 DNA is TGCAGTGCTAGAGATGGGAAAAAGCAGGCGGGGGATTCACCCCTCCACTTT. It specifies CSARDGKKQAGDSPLHF.

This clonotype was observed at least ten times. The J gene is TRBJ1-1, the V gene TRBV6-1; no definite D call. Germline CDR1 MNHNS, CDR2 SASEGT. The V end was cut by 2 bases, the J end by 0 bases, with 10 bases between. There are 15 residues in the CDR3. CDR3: CASSEQLQLNTEAFF. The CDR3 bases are TGTGCCAGCAGTGAACAGTTACAATTGAACACTGAAGCTTTCTTT.

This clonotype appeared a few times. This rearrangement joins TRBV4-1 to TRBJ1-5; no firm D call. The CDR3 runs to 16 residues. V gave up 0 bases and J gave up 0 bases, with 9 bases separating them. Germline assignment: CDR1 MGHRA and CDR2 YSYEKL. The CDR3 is CASSQEALYSNQPQHF. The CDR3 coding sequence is TGCGCCAGCAGCCAAGAGGCGCTGTATAGCAATCAGCCCCAGCATTTT.

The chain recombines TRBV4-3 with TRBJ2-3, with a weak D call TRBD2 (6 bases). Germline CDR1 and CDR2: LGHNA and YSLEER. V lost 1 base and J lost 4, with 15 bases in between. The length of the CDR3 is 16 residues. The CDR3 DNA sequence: TGCGCCAGCAGCCAAGTGGACGGGAGCTCTCCAGATACGCAGTATTTT. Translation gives CASSQVDGSSPDTQYF.

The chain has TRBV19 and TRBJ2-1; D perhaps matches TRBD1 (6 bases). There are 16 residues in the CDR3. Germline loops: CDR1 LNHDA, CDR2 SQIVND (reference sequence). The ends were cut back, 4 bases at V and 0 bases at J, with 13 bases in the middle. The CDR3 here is CASSKYRVGSYNEQFF. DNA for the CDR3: TGTGCCAGTAGTAAATACAGGGTAGGCTCCTACAATGAGCAGTTCTTC.

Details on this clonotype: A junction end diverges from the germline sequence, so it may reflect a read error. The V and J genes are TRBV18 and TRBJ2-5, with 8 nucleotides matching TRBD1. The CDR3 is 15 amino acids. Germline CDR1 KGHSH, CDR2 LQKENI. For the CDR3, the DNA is TGTCCCAGCTCACCGGGGACAGGTCTAGAAGAGACCCAGTACTTC. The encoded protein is CPSSPGTGLEETQYF. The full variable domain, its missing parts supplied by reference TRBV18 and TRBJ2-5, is NAGVMQNPRHLVRRRGQEARLRCSPMKGHSHVYWYRQLPEEGLKFMVYLQKENIIDESGMPKERFSAEFPKEGPSILRIQQVVRGDSAAYFCPSSPGTGLEETQYFGPGTRLLVL.

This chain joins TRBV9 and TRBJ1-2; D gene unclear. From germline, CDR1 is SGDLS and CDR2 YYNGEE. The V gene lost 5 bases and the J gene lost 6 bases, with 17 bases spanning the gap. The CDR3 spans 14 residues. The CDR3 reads CASRTSGRVDGYTF. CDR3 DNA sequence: TGTGCCAGCAGGACCAGTGGGAGGGTGGATGGCTACACCTTC.